These 6 T cell receptor beta chains came from one sample sequenced in a study of blood T cell repertoires in COVID-19. Sequenced by immunoSEQ multiplex PCR; TCRdb stores in-frame clones only, minus some. The table has about 140,000 clones, 84% seen once. Input material: peripheral blood. The receptors originated from a young man with COVID-19, enrolled during active disease.

V is TRBV18 and J is TRBJ1-4, with D possibly matching TRBD1 (6 bases). Germline V gene sequence: CDR1 KGHSH, CDR2 LQKENI. CDR3 size: 15 residues. V was cut by 6 bases and J by 5 bases, with 16 bases left in between. The CDR3 region has the DNA TGTGCCAGCTCCCAATCACGAGGGACAAATGAAAAACTGTTTTTT. Protein sequence: CASSQSRGTNEKLFF.

V usage is TRBV5-4 and J usage is TRBJ1-1, with 8 bases identical to TRBD1. From germline, CDR1 is SGHNT and CDR2 YYREEE (reference sequence). The CDR3 length is 13 residues. The trim removed 2 bases at V and 8 bases at J, leaving 5 bases unmatched. CDR3 residues: CASSLGQGAEAFF. CDR3 nucleotide sequence: TGTGCCAGCAGCTTAGGACAGGGAGCGGAAGCTTTCTTT.

The V gene is TRBV7-9, the J gene TRBJ2-2; unclear D gene. The germline V gene has CDR1 SEHNR and CDR2 FQNEAQ (reference sequence). V shed 6 bases and J shed 6 bases, with 17 bases lying between them. The CDR3 has 15 residues. CDR3 in DNA: TGTGCCAGCAGTGGAAGACTCCCCGGCGCCGGGGAGCTGTTTTTT. Its protein is CASSGRLPGAGELFF.

This chain joins TRBV7-8 and TRBJ2-1; 8 positions match TRBD2. Germline V lookup: CDR1 SGHVS, CDR2 FQNEAQ. The CDR3 loop spans 13 amino acids. The V segment lost 7 bases and the J segment 9 bases; nucleotides outside the gene matches: 8. CDR3 in amino acids: CASIRAGVSEQFF. DNA for the CDR3: TGTGCCAGCATTAGAGCGGGAGTGAGTGAGCAGTTCTTC. The full variable domain, with the rest looked up from reference TRBV7-8 and TRBJ2-1, is GAGVSQSPRYKVAKRGQDVALRCDPISGHVSLFWYQQALGQGPEFLTYFQNEAQLDKSGLPSDRFFAERPEGSVSTLKIQRTQQEDSAVYLCASIRAGVSEQFFGPGTRLTVL.

This clone has only one observation. The gene calls are TRBV30 and TRBJ1-2; perhaps TRBD1 as D (6 bases). Germline V gene lookup returns CDR1 GTSNPN and CDR2 SVGIG (reference sequence). V lost 1 base and J 2 bases, leaving 20 bases between the germline ends. The CDR3 sequence is 17 residues long. The CDR3, as DNA: TGTGCCTGGAGTGCCGTGGGGATGGCGGGGGGCAACTATGGCTACACCTTC. Its protein is CAWSAVGMAGGNYGYTF. The entire variable domain, with the rest obtained from reference TRBV30 and TRBJ1-2, is as follows: SQTIHQWPATLVQPVGSPLSLECTVEGTSNPNLYWYRQAAGRGLQLLFYSVGIGQISSEVPQNLSASRPQDRQFILSSKKLLLSDSGFYLCAWSAVGMAGGNYGYTFGSGTRLTVV.

The V and J genes are TRBV6-1 and TRBJ2-1; 7 nucleotides line up with TRBD1. The V gene's germline CDR1 is MNHNS and CDR2 SASEGT. J gave up 9 bases and V 2 bases, and 10 bases lay outside the gene matches. The CDR3 has 15 residues. CDR3 bases: TGTGCCAGCAGTGAAAACAGGGGTGTTGGTGCTGAGCAGTTCTTC. Its translation: CASSENRGVGAEQFF.